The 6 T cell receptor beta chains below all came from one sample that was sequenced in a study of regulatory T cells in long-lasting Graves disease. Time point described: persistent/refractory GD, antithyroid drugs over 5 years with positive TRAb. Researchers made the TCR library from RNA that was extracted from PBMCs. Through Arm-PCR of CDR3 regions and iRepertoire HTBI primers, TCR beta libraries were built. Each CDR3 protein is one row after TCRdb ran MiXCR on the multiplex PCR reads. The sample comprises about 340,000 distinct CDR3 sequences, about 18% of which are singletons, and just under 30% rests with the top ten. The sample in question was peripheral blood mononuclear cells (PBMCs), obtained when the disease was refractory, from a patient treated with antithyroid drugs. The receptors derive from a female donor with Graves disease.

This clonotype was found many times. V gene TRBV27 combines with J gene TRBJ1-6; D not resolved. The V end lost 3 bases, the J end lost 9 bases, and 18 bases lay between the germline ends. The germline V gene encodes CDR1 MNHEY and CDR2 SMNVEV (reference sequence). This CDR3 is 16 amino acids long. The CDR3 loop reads CASSFAIAGGPSPLHF. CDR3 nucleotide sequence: TGTGCCAGCAGTTTCGCTATAGCCGGCGGTCCTTCACCCCTCCACTTT.

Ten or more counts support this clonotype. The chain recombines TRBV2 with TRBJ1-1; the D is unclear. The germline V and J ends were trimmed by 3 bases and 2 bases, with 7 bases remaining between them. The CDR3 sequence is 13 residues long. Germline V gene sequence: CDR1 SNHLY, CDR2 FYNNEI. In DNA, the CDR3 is TGTGCCAGCAGTGACGACATAAACACTGAAGCTTTCTTT. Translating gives CASSDDINTEAFF.

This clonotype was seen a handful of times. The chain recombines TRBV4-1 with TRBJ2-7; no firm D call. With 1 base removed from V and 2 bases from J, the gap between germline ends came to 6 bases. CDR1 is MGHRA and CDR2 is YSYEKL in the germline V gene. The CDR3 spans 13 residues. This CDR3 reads CASSQAEAYEQYF. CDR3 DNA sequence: TGCGCCAGCAGCCAAGCTGAGGCCTACGAGCAGTACTTC.

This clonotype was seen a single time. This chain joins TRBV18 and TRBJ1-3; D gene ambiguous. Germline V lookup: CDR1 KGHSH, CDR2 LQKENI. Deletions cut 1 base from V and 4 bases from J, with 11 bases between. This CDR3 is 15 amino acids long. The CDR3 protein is CASSPLEHRGNTIYF. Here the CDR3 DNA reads TGTGCCAGCTCACCACTTGAACACCGCGGAAACACCATATATTTT.

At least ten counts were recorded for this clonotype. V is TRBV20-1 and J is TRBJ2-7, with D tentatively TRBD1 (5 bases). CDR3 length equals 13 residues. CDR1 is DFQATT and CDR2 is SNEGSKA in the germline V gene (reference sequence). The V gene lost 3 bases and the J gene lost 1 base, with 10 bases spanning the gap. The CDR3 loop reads CSASRAGSYEQYF. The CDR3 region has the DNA TGCAGTGCTAGTCGGGCAGGGTCCTACGAGCAGTACTTC.

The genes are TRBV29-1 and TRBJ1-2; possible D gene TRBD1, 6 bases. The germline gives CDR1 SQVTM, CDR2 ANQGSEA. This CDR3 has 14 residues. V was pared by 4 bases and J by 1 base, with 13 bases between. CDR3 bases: TGCAGCGTTGCCTATGGGGGCAGTAACTATGGCTACACCTTC. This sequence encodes CSVAYGGSNYGYTF.